The rows below give T cell receptor beta chains drawn from one sample of a study of regulatory T cells in long-lasting Graves disease. Using its own MiXCR run on the multiplex PCR reads, TCRdb lists one record per CDR3 protein. The sample has 700,000 or so distinct CDR3 sequences, about 32% seen once. This material consisted of peripheral blood mononuclear cells (PBMCs), taken when the disease was refractory, from a patient treated with antithyroid drugs. The receptors derive from a female donor with Graves disease. Each CDR3 is given with its conserved first and last residue. D genes are given only for firm matches. Only some rows state a clone size, as once, few, many or a class for expanded clones.

cdr3_nt cdr3_aa j_call clone_size v_call d_call
TGTGCCAGCTCACCACCGGCGAGTGGAGTTACTGAAGCTTTCTTT CASSPPASGVTEAFF TRBJ1-1 - TRBV18 -
TGTGCCAGCAGGTGGACAGGGGGAATATACTATGGCTACACCTTC CASRWTGGIYYGYTF TRBJ1-2 - TRBV6-1 TRBD1
TGTGCCAGCAGTCTCCTCCAACTAGCGGGAGGGCCTGCCGGGGAGCTGTTTTTT CASSLLQLAGGPAGELFF TRBJ2-2 - TRBV27 TRBD2
TGTGCCAGCAGTGAGTCAGGGGGTAAAACCGGGGAGCTGTTTTTT CASSESGGKTGELFF TRBJ2-2 few TRBV25-1 TRBD1
TGCAGCGCAAGGACAGGGAGGGATAACACTGAAGCTTTCTTT CSARTGRDNTEAFF TRBJ1-1 many TRBV29-1 TRBD1
TGCAGTGCTAGTAGCCCCACAGATACGCAGTATTTT CSASSPTDTQYF TRBJ2-3 few TRBV20-1 -
TGTGCCAGCAGTGAAGGGCGGGCATCTCACTATGGCTACACCTTC CASSEGRASHYGYTF TRBJ1-2 many TRBV25-1 -
TGTGCCAGCAGTTTCCCCCCCCCAGTGAACACTGAAGCTTTCTTT CASSFPPPVNTEAFF TRBJ1-1 many TRBV28 -
TGTGCCAGCAGCTTAAAAACAGGGAATCAGCCCCAGCATTTT CASSLKTGNQPQHF TRBJ1-5 few TRBV12-3/TRBV12-4 -
TGTGCCAGCAGTTACCAACGGACTGGACCTGGAAACACCATATATTTT CASSYQRTGPGNTIYF TRBJ1-3 few TRBV6-5 -
TGTGCCAGCAGCGCCCGGGACTACGCCTACGAGCAGTACTTC CASSARDYAYEQYF TRBJ2-7 - TRBV3-1 TRBD2
TGTGCCAGCACCAACACAGGGGGAACCTACGAGCAGTACTTC CASTNTGGTYEQYF TRBJ2-7 once TRBV6-1 TRBD1
TGTGCCAGCAGCCCCGGGACCTCGGGTGGCGGCTACACCTTC CASSPGTSGGGYTF TRBJ1-2 - TRBV7-9 -
TGTGCCAGCAGCCCTATTGTCACGGACGCCTACGAGCAGTACTTC CASSPIVTDAYEQYF TRBJ2-7 many TRBV11-1 -
TGTGCCAGCAGTTACGATGAGACCCAGTACTTC CASSYDETQYF TRBJ2-5 - TRBV6-2/TRBV6-3 -
TGTGCCAGCAGCTCCTTAACTAGCGGGAGGCCAGATACGCAGTATTTT CASSSLTSGRPDTQYF TRBJ2-3 - TRBV7-2 TRBD2
TGTGCCAGCTCACTGTGGAGGGATCAGCCCCAGCATTTT CASSLWRDQPQHF TRBJ1-5 - TRBV11-2 -
TGTGCCAGCAGCTTCGACAGGGGCTCAGATGGCTACACCTTC CASSFDRGSDGYTF TRBJ1-2 few TRBV5-4 TRBD1
TGTGCCAGCAGCGTAGGTGCCAGGGCGAACTATAATTCACCCCTCCACTTT CASSVGARANYNSPLHF TRBJ1-6 few TRBV9 -
TGTGCCAGCAGCTTAGATGGGGCGGCGGTCGAGCAGTACTTC CASSLDGAAVEQYF TRBJ2-7 - TRBV7-9 -
TGTGCCAGCAGTTTATCTTCGGCAGGGGGGGGAGAGACCCAGTACTTC CASSLSSAGGGETQYF TRBJ2-5 - TRBV28 -
TGTGCCGGTAGTATAACGGGGATGAACACTGAAGCTTTCTTT CAGSITGMNTEAFF TRBJ1-1 - TRBV19 -
TGTGCCAGCGCGGGGATTGCTAGCGGAATCTACGAGCAGTACTTC CASAGIASGIYEQYF TRBJ2-7 - TRBV11-1 TRBD2
TGCAGTGCTAGAGACTTGGGCGGGCCACCCTACGAGCAGTACTTC CSARDLGGPPYEQYF TRBJ2-7 - TRBV20-1 -
TGTGCCAGCAGTTCTCAGGGGCTAAGAGGGACCCAGTACTTC CASSSQGLRGTQYF TRBJ2-5 many TRBV28 -
TGTGCCAGCAGGGAGCTAGCGGCCTCTTACAATGAGCAGTTCTTC CASRELAASYNEQFF TRBJ2-1 - TRBV2 TRBD2
TGTGCCAGCAGCCAGGACCCACCAGGGTCGGTCACCGGGGAGCTGTTTTTT CASSQDPPGSVTGELFF TRBJ2-2 - TRBV3-1 -
TGTGCCAGCAGCTTAGCACAGGGGGCCTCAAGCTACACCTTC CASSLAQGASSYTF TRBJ1-2 - TRBV7-6 TRBD1
TGCAGCGTTGAAGATTACGGGAGCCCATACGAGCAGTACTTC CSVEDYGSPYEQYF TRBJ2-7 - TRBV29-1 -
TGTGCCAGCAGCCCGCCGAGGGAGGGCACTGAAGCTTTCTTT CASSPPREGTEAFF TRBJ1-1 many TRBV28 -